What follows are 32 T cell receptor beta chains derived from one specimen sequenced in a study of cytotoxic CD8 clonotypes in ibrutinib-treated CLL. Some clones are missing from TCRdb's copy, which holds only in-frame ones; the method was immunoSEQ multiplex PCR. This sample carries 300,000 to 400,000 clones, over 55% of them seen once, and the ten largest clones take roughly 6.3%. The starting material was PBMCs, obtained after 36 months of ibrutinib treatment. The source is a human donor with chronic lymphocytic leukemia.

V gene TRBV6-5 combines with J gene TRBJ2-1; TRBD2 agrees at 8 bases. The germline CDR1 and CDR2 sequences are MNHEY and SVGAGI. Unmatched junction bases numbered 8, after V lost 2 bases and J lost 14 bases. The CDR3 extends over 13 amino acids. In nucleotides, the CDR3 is TGTGCCAGCAGTTACACTCCAGCGGGGGACAAGTTCTTC. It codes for CASSYTPAGDKFF.

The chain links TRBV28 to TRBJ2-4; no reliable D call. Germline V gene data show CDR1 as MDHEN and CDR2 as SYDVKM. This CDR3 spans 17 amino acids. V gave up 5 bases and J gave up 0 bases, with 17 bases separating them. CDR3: CASSKDLGVLAKNIQYF. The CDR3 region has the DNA TGTGCCAGCAGTAAAGATTTGGGTGTTTTAGCCAAAAACATTCAGTACTTC.

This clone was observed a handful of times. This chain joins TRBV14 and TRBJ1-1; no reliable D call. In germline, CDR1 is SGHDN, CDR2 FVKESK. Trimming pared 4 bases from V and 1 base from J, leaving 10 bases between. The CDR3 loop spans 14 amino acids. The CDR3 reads CASSPWPWNTEAFF. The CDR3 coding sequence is TGTGCCAGCAGCCCATGGCCTTGGAACACTGAAGCTTTCTTT.

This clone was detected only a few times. The CDR3 here is CASSFRGRSTDTQYF. The DNA of the CDR3 is TGTGCCAGCAGCTTTAGAGGCCGGAGCACAGATACGCAGTATTTT. V usage is TRBV11-2 and J usage is TRBJ2-3; D remains ambiguous. This CDR3 region has 15 residues. V was pared by 3 bases and J by 0 bases, with 10 bases between. Germline CDR1 reads SGHAT; CDR2 reads FQNNGV.

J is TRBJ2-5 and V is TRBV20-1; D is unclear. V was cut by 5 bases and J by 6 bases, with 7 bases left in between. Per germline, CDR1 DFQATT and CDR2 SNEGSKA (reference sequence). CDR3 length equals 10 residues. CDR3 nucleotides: TGCAGTGCTGCACGCCAGACCCAGTACTTC. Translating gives CSAARQTQYF.

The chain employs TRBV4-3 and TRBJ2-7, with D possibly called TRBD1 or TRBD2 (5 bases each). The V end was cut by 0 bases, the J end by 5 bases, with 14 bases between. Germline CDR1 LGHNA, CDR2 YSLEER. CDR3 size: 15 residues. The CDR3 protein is CASSQDRDRGHEQYF. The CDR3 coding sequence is TGCGCCAGCAGCCAAGACAGGGATCGGGGCCACGAGCAGTACTTC.

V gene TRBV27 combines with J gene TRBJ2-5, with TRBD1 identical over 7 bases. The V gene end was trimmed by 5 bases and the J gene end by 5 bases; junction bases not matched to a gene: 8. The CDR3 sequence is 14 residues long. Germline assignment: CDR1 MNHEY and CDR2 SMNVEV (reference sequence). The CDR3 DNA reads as TGTGCCAGCAGTCCATGGGACAGCCGGGAGACCCAGTACTTC. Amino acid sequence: CASSPWDSRETQYF.

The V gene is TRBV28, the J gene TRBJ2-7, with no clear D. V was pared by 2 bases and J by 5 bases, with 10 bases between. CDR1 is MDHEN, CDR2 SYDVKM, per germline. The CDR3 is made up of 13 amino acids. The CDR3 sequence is CASSLPNKNEQYF. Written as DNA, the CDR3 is TGTGCCAGCAGTTTACCCAATAAGAACGAGCAGTACTTC.

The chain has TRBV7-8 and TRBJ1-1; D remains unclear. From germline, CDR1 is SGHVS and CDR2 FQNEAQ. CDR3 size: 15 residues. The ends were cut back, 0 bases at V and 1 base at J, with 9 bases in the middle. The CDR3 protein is CASSLAPPGNTEAFF. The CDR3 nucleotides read TGTGCCAGCAGCTTAGCCCCCCCCGGGAACACTGAAGCTTTCTTT. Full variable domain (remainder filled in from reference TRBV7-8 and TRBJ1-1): GAGVSQSPRYKVAKRGQDVALRCDPISGHVSLFWYQQALGQGPEFLTYFQNEAQLDKSGLPSDRFFAERPEGSVSTLKIQRTQQEDSAVYLCASSLAPPGNTEAFFGQGTRLTVV.

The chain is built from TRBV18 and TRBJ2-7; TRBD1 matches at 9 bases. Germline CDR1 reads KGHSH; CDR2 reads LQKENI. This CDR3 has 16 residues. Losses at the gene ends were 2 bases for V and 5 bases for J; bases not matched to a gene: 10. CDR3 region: CASSPVSWTGAHEQYF. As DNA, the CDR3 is TGTGCCAGCTCACCAGTCAGTTGGACAGGGGCCCACGAGCAGTACTTC.

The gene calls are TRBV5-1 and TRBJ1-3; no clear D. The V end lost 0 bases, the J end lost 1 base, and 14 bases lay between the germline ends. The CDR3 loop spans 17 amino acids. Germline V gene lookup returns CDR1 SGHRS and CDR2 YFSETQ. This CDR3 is CASSLVDGALSGNTIYF. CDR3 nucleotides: TGCGCCAGCAGCTTGGTGGACGGCGCTTTGTCTGGAAACACCATATATTTT.

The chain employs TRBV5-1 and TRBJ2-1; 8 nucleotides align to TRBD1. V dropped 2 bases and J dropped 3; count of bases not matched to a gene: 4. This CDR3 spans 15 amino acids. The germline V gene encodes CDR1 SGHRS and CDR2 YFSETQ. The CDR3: CASSFRDRNYNEQFF. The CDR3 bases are TGCGCCAGCAGCTTCCGGGACAGGAACTACAATGAGCAGTTCTTC.

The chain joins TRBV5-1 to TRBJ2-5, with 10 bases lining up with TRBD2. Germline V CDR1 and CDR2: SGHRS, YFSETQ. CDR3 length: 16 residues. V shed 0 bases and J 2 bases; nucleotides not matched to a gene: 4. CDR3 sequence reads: CASSLDSGRFQETQYF. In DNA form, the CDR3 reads TGCGCCAGCAGCTTGGATAGCGGGAGGTTTCAAGAGACCCAGTACTTC.

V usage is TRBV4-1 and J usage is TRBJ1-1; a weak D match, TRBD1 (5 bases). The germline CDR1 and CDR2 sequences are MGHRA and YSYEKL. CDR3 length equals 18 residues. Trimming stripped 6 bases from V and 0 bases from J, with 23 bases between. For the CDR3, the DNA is TGCGCCAGCAGACCACGAGCACTCAGGGTTTCGGTGAACACTGAAGCTTTCTTT. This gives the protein CASRPRALRVSVNTEAFF.

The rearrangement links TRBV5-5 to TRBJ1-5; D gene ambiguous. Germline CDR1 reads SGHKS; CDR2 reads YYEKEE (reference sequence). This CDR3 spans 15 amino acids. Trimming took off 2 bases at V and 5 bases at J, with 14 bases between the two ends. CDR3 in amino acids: CASSFNPDRYQPQHF. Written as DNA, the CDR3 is TGTGCCAGCAGCTTCAATCCAGACCGGTATCAGCCCCAGCATTTT.

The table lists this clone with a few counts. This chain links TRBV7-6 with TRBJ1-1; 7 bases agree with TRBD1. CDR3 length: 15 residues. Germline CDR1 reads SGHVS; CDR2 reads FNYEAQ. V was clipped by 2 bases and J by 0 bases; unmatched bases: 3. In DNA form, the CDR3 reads TGTGCCAGCAGCTTACGACAGGGAGTGAACACTGAAGCTTTCTTT. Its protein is CASSLRQGVNTEAFF.

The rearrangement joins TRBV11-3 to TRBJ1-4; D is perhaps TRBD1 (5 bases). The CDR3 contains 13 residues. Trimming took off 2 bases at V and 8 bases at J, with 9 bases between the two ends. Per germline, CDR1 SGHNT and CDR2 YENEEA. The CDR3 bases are TGTGCCAGCAGCTTACCAGGGAGGGAAAAACTGTTTTTT. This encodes CASSLPGREKLFF.

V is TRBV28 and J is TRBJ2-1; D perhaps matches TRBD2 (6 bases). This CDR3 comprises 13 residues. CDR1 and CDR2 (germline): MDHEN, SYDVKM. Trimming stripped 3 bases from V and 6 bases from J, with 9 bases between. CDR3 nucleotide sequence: TGTGCCAGCAGTTTCGGGGGATTCAATGAGCAGTTCTTC. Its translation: CASSFGGFNEQFF.

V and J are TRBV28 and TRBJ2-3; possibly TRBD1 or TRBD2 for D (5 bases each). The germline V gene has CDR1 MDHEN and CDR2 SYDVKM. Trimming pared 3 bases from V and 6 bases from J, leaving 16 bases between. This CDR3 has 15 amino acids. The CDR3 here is CASSFWSGSTDTQYF. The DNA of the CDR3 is TGTGCCAGCAGTTTTTGGTCAGGGAGTACGGATACGCAGTATTTT.

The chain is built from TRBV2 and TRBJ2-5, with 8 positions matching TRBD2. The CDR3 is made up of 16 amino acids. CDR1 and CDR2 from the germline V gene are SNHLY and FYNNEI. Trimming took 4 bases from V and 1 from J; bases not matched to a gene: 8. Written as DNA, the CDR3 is TGTGCCAGCAGTGTATTAGCGGGGATCCTCCAAGAGACCCAGTACTTC. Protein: CASSVLAGILQETQYF.

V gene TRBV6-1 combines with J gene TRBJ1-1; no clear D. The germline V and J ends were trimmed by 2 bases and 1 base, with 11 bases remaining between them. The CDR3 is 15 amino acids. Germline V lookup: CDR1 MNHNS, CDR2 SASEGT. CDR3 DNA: TGTGCCAGCAGTGAATATAGTGGCCCGAACACTGAAGCTTTCTTT. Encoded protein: CASSEYSGPNTEAFF.

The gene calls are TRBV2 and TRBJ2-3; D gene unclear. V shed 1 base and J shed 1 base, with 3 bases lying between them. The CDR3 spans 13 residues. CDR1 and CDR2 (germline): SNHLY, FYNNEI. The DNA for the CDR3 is TGTGCCAGCAGTGAAGGGGGCACAGATACGCAGTATTTT. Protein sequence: CASSEGGTDTQYF.

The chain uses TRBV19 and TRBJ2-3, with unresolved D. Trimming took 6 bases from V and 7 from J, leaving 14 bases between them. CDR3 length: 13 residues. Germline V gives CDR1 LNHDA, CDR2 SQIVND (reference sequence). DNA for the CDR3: TGTGCCAGTAGAGGGCAGAACCCCCATACGCAGTATTTT. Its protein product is CASRGQNPHTQYF.

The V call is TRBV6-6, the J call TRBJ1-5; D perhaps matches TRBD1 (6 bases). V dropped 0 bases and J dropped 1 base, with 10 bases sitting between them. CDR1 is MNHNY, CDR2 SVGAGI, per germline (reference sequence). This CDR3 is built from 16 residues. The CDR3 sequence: CASSYSQGGSNQPQHF. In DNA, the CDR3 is TGTGCCAGCAGTTACTCACAGGGAGGGAGCAATCAGCCCCAGCATTTT.

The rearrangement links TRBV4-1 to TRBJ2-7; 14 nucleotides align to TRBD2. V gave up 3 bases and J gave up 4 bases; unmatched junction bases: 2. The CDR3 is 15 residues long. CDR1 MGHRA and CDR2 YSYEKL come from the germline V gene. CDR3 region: CASSHGLAGGYEQYF. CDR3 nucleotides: TGCGCCAGCAGCCATGGACTAGCGGGAGGTTACGAGCAGTACTTC.

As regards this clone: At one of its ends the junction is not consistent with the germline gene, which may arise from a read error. Written as DNA, the CDR3 is TGTGCCAGCAGTTCCGGACTAGCGGGGGGGCTCTTC. Protein sequence: CASSSGLAGGLF. This sequence joins TRBV7-2 and TRBJ2-1; TRBD2 matches 15 bases. CDR1 SGHTA and CDR2 FQGNSA come from the germline V gene. The CDR3 length is 12 residues.

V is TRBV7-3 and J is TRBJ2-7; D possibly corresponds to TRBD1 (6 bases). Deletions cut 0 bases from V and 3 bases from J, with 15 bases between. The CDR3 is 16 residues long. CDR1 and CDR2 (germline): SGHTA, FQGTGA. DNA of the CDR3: TGTGCCAGCAGCTTAACCGGGACATCCTTAAGCTACGAGCAGTACTTC. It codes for CASSLTGTSLSYEQYF.

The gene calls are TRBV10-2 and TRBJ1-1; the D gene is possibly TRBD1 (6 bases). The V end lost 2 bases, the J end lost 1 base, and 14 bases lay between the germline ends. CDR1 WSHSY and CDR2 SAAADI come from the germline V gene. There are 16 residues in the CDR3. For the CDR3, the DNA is TGCGCCAGCAGTGAGCGACAGGTATACCCGAACACTGAAGCTTTCTTT. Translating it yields CASSERQVYPNTEAFF.

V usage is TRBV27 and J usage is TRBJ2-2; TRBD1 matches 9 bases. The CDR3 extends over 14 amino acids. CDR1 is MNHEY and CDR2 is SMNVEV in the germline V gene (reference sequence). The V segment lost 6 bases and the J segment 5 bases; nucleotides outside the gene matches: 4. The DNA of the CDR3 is TGTGCCAGCAGACAGGGGGCTTTGACCGGGGAGCTGTTTTTT. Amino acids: CASRQGALTGELFF.

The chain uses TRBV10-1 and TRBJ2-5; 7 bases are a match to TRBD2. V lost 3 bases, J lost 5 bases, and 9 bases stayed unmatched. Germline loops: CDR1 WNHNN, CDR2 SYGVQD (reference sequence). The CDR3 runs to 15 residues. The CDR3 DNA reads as TGCGCCAGCAGTGACTCGGGAGCGGGGCAGGAGACCCAGTACTTC. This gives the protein CASSDSGAGQETQYF.

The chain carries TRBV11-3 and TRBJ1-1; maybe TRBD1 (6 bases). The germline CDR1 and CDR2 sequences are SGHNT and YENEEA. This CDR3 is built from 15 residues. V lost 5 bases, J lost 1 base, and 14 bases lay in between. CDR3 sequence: CASSQFGGPNTEAFF. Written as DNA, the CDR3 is TGTGCCAGCAGCCAATTCGGGGGCCCGAACACTGAAGCTTTCTTT.

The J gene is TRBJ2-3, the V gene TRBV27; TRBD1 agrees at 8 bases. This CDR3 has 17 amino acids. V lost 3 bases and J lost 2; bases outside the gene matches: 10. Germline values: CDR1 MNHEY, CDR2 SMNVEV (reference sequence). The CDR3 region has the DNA TGTGCCAGCAGTTTGACAGGGGACGAGACTTACACAGATACGCAGTATTTT. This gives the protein CASSLTGDETYTDTQYF.